What follows describes a single T cell receptor beta chain. Its antigen is still unknown. Construction of the TCRbeta library involved unique molecular identifiers. TCRdb reanalysed the PCR reads using MiXCR and keeps one entry per CDR3 protein. The repertoire holds about 200,000 distinct CDR3 sequences, with approximately 6.3% as singletons. V shed 5 bases, J shed 1 base, and the junction held 5 bases outside the gene matches. This CDR3 is 15 amino acids long. CDR1 and CDR2 from the germline V gene are SSHAT and FNYEAQ (reference sequence). These data belong to a study of T-cell reconstitution after alpha-beta-depleted transplantation in children. Findings and limits, study-wide: Day-60 TCRbeta diversity that was high in some patients was derived from surviving recipient T cells and thymic progenitors. As was reported, about two months after transplant, alpha-beta T cells came from several hundred expanded graft clones. Newly produced T cells mostly provided counts and TCRbeta diversity after one year, as hyperexpanded clones declined.

This TCR came from a boy younger than 10 with acute lymphoblastic leukemia, due to receive a stem cell transplant. V and J are TRBV7-7 and TRBJ2-5, with 9 nucleotides matching TRBD2. The sample in question was PBMCs, obtained before TCRalphabeta/CD19-depleted stem cell transplant. CDR3 sequence: CASSPTSGSQETQYF. In nucleotides, the CDR3 is TGTGCCAGCAGCCCCACTAGCGGGTCCCAAGAGACCCAGTACTTC.